The 2 T cell receptor beta chains below were found in one sample sequenced in a study of blood T cells in healthy people across ages. Alongside a J-beta primer mix, a sample-barcoded 5' primer served in a second PCR lasting 7 to 11 cycles. Each CDR3 protein gets one entry after TCRdb re-called the 5' RACE reads with MiXCR. The data hold roughly 1,300,000 distinct CDR3 sequences, with approximately 59% observed a single time. The sequenced material came from blood. The source of these receptors is a man between 18 and 29 years old in good health.

The chain recombines TRBV12-3 or TRBV12-4 with TRBJ2-1, with 7 bases identical to TRBD1. The V gene end was trimmed by 8 bases and the J gene end by 9 bases; junction bases not matched to a gene: 10. The CDR3 is 13 residues long. The CDR3 here is CASAGQGVTEQFF. The CDR3 DNA sequence: TGTGCCAGCGCCGGGCAGGGGGTGACTGAGCAGTTCTTC.

This clonotype showed up just a few times. The V gene is TRBV7-9, the J gene TRBJ2-7; D unclear. Germline V gene data show CDR1 as SEHNR and CDR2 as FQNEAQ (reference sequence). This CDR3 region has 16 residues. Trimming took off 2 bases at V and 3 bases at J, with 17 bases between the two ends. CDR3 nucleotides: TGTGCCAGCAGCTTACCCAAGGACCGGAATGACTACGAGCAGTACTTC. Translated: CASSLPKDRNDYEQYF.